This record looks at one TCR beta chain sequence and its context. This entry belongs to a study of blood T cell repertoires in COVID-19. On the study more broadly: The origin of the acute and convalescent COVID-19 samples was the United States, Italy and Spain. The cDNA or gDNA used as material had been derived from T cells, B-cell-depleted T cells, or PBMCs.

Per the study methods: Amplification with reference gene primers provided the estimates of nucleated cell counts. The data were produced by immunoSEQ multiplex PCR, yet TCRdb's version contains in-frame clones alone and is incomplete. D and trimming were read from the DNA, whereas the V and J calls and clone size are those reported in that table. The table has tens of thousands of clones, 70% to 80% seen once; the top ten hold approximately 15%. The sequencing input was peripheral blood. The clonotype comes from an older man with active or convalescent COVID-19.

The chain's CDR3 is CASSMRQADGYTF. CDR3 nucleotides: TGTGCCAGCAGCATGCGACAGGCAGATGGCTACACCTTC. The J gene is TRBJ1-2, the V gene TRBV7-9; weak D call: TRBD1 (6 bases). The V gene's germline CDR1 is SEHNR and CDR2 FQNEAQ (reference sequence). The CDR3 extends over 13 amino acids. V lost 5 bases, J lost 6 bases, and 13 bases lay in between. The variable domain in full, completed from reference TRBV7-9 and TRBJ1-2, reads DTGVSQNPRHKITKRGQNVTFRCDPISEHNRLYWYRQTLGQGPEFLTYFQNEAQLEKSRLLSDRFSAERPKGSFSTLEIQRTEQGDSAMYLCASSMRQADGYTFGSGTRLTVV.